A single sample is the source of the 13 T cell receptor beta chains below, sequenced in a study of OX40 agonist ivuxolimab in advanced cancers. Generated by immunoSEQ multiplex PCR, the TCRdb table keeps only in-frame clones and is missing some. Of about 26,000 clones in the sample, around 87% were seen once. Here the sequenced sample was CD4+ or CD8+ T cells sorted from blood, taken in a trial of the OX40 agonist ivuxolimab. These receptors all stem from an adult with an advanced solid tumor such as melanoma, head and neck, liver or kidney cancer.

CDR3 in amino acids: CASSSSHQGGENQPQHF. For the CDR3, the DNA is TGTGCCAGCAGTTCCTCCCATCAGGGCGGGGAAAATCAGCCCCAGCATTTT. This rearrangement joins TRBV28 to TRBJ1-5; perhaps TRBD1 as D (5 bases). V dropped 4 bases and J dropped 4 bases, with 20 bases sitting between them. CDR3 length: 17 residues. CDR1 is MDHEN, CDR2 SYDVKM, per germline.

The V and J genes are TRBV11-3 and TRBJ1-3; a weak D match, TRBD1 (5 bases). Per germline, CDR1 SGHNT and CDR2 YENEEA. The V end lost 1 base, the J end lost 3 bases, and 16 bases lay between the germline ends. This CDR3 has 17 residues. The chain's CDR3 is CASSLGRGDVDGNTIYF. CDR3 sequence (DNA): TGTGCCAGCAGCTTAGGCCGAGGGGACGTCGATGGAAACACCATATATTTT. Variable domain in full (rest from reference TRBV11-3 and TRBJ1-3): EAGVVQSPRYKIIEKKQPVAFWCNPISGHNTLYWYLQNLGQGPELLIRYENEEAVDDSQLPKDRFSAERLKGVDSTLKIQPAELGDSAVYLCASSLGRGDVDGNTIYFGEGSWLTVV.

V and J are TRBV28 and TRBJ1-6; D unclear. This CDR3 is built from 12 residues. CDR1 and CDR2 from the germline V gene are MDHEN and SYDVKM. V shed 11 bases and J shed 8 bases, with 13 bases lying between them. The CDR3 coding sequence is TGTGCCGGATCCCAATGGGATTCACCCCTCCACTTT. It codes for CAGSQWDSPLHF.

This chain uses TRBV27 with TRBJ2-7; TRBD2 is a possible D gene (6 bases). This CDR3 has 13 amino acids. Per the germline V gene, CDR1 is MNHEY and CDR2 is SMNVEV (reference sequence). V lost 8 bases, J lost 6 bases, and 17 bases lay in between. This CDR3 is CASGMGLAGEQYF. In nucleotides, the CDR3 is TGTGCCAGCGGTATGGGACTGGCCGGCGAGCAGTACTTC.

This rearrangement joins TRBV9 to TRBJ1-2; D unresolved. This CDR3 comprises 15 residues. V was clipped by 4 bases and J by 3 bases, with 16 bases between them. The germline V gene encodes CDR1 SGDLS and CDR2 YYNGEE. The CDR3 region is CASSPPIRVDYGYTF. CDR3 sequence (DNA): TGTGCCAGCAGCCCCCCGATTAGGGTCGACTATGGCTACACCTTC.

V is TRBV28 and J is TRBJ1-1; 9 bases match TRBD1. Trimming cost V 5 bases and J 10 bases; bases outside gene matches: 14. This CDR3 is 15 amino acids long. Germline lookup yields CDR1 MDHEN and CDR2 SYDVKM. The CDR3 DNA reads TGTGCCAGCAGTCGATCCGCCGGGACAGGGCCGGGAGCTTTCTTT. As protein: CASSRSAGTGPGAFF.

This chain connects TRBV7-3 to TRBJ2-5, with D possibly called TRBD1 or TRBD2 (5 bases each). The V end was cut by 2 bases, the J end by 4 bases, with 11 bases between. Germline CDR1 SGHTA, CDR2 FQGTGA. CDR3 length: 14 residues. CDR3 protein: CASSLGGSGETQYF. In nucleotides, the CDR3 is TGTGCCAGCAGCTTAGGGGGTTCAGGAGAGACCCAGTACTTC.

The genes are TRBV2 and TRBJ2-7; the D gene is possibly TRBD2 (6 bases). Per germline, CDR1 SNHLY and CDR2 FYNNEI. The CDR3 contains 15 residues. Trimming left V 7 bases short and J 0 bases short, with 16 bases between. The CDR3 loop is CASIGGTLSSYEQYF. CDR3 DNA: TGTGCCAGCATAGGCGGGACCCTTAGCTCCTACGAGCAGTACTTC.

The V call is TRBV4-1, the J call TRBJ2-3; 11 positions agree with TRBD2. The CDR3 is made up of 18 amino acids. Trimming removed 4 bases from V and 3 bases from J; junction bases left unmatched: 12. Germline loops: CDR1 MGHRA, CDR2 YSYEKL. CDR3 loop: CASSPWASGGLGTDTQYF. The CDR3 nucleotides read TGCGCCAGCAGCCCATGGGCTAGCGGGGGGCTGGGAACAGATACGCAGTATTTT.

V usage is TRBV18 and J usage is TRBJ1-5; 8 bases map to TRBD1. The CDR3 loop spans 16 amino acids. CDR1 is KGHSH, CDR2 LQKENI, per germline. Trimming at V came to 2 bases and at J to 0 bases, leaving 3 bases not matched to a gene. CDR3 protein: CASSPVTGDSNQPQHF. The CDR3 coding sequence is TGTGCCAGCTCACCAGTGACAGGGGATAGCAATCAGCCCCAGCATTTT.

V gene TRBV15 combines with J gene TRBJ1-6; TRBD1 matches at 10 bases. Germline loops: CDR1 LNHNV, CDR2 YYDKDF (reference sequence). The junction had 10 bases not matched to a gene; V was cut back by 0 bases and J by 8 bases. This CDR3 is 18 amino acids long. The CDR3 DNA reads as TGTGCCACCAGCAGAGATCTTAGGACAGGGGGAAGGGATTCACCCCTCCACTTT. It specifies CATSRDLRTGGRDSPLHF.

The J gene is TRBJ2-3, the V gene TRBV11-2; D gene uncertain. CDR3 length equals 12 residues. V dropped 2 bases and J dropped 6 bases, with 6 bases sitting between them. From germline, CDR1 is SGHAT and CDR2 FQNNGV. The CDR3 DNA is TGTGCCAGCAGCTTAATCCCCGATACGCAGTATTTT. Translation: CASSLIPDTQYF.

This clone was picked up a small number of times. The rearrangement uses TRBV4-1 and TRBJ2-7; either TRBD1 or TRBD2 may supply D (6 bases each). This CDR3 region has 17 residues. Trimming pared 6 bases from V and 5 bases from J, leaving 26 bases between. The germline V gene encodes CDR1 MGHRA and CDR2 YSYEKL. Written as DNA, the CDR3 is TGCGCCAGCAGTAGGGGGGACCTACAGGCCACGGGCGACGAGCAGTACTTC. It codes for CASSRGDLQATGDEQYF.